Presented here are 5 T cell receptor beta chains from one specimen sequenced in a study of blood T cell repertoires in COVID-19. Profiled with immunoSEQ multiplex PCR; TCRdb holds only in-frame clones, not every one. The sample holds roughly 120,000 clones, over 75% seen once. Sequencing was done on a sample of peripheral blood. The source is a woman older than 75 with active or convalescent COVID-19.

The sample holds one count of this clone. This chain links TRBV27 with TRBJ1-2, with a possible D match to TRBD1 (5 bases). CDR3 length: 15 residues. With 3 bases removed from V and 4 bases from J, the gap between germline ends came to 15 bases. From germline, CDR1 is MNHEY and CDR2 SMNVEV (reference sequence). The CDR3 loop reads CASSFLGGSGYGYTF. Written as DNA, the CDR3 is TGTGCCAGCAGTTTCTTGGGGGGATCAGGCTATGGCTACACCTTC.

In its sample, this clone was seen a few times. The rearrangement joins TRBV19 to TRBJ2-7; 9 nucleotides line up with TRBD2. V was clipped by 3 bases and J by 6 bases; unmatched bases: 3. Germline CDR1 LNHDA, CDR2 SQIVND (reference sequence). The CDR3 consists of 13 residues. The CDR3 loop is CASSIGGLAEQYF. In DNA form, the CDR3 reads TGTGCCAGTAGTATTGGGGGACTAGCCGAGCAGTACTTC.

The rearrangement joins TRBV5-4 to TRBJ1-3; TRBD1 might be the D (6 bases). The CDR3 runs to 19 residues. The germline V and J ends were trimmed by 0 bases and 0 bases, with 19 bases remaining between them. Germline-derived CDR1 and CDR2 are SGHNT and YYREEE (reference sequence). CDR3: CASSLARGQLFSSGNTIYF. CDR3 in DNA: TGTGCCAGCAGCTTGGCCAGGGGTCAACTCTTTTCCTCTGGAAACACCATATATTTT.

This clone was seen more than once but under ten times. For the CDR3, the DNA is TGCGCCAGCAGCTTATACGGGGTTGCCGAGCAGTACTTC. This gives the protein CASSLYGVAEQYF. The chain uses TRBV5-1 and TRBJ2-7; the D gene is possibly TRBD2 (5 bases). Germline CDR1 and CDR2: SGHRS and YFSETQ. V dropped 2 bases and J dropped 6 bases, with 12 bases sitting between them. This CDR3 contains 13 residues.

The chain joins TRBV11-3 to TRBJ2-3; D remains ambiguous. Trimming cost V 1 base and J 6 bases, with 11 bases left between them. In germline, CDR1 is SGHNT, CDR2 YENEEA. The CDR3 has 14 residues. DNA for the CDR3: TGTGCCAGCAGCTTAGCCCACTACGCGGATACGCAGTATTTT. It translates to CASSLAHYADTQYF.